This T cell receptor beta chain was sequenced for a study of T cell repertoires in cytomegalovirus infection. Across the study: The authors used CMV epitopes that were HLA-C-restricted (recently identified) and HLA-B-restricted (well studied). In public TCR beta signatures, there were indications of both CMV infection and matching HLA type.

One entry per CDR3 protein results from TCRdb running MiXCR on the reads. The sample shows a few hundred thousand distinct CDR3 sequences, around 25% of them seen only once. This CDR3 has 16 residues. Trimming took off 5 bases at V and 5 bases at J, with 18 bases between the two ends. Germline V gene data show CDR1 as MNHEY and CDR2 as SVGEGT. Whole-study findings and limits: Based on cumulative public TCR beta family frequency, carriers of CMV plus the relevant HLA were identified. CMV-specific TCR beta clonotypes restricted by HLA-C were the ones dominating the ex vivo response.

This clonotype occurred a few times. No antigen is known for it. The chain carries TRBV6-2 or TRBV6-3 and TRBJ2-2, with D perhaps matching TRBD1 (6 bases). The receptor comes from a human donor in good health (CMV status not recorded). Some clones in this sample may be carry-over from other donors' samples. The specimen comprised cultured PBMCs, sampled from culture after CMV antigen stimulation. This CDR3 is CASSRDIRQGTGELFF. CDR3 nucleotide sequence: TGTGCCAGCAGTAGGGACATTCGCCAAGGGACCGGGGAGCTGTTTTTT.